The sequence of this T cell receptor beta chain was determined in a study of blood T cell repertoires in COVID-19. Study-level background: The United States, Italy and Spain supplied acute and convalescent COVID-19 samples. From T cells, B-cell-depleted T cells, or PBMCs came the material, which was cDNA or gDNA.

In the study's own analysis: From reference gene primer amplification, estimates of nucleated cell counts were derived. Repertoires were generated with immunoSEQ multiplex PCR, while TCRdb's copy carries only in-frame clones and drops some. The V and J calls and clone size are taken from that table; D and trimming were inferred from the DNA. This table has about 120,000 clones, 85% to 90% appearing once. Sequenced input: peripheral blood. The receptor's source is a man between 70 and 80 years old with active or convalescent COVID-19.

Here the CDR3 reads CASSNNGQPANYGYTF. The CDR3 DNA reads TGCGCCAGCAGCAACAATGGACAACCAGCTAACTATGGCTACACCTTC. J is TRBJ1-2 and V is TRBV5-1, with a possible D match to TRBD1 (5 bases). Germline V gives CDR1 SGHRS, CDR2 YFSETQ. Trimming left V 4 bases short and J 0 bases short, with 16 bases between. This CDR3 is 16 amino acids long. The full variable domain, in which reference TRBV5-1 and TRBJ1-2 provide the parts outside the CDR3, is KAGVTQTPRYLIKTRGQQVTLSCSPISGHRSVSWYQQTPGQGLQFLFEYFSETQRNKGNFPGRFSGRQFSNSRSEMNVSTLELGDSALYLCASSNNGQPANYGYTFGSGTRLTVV.